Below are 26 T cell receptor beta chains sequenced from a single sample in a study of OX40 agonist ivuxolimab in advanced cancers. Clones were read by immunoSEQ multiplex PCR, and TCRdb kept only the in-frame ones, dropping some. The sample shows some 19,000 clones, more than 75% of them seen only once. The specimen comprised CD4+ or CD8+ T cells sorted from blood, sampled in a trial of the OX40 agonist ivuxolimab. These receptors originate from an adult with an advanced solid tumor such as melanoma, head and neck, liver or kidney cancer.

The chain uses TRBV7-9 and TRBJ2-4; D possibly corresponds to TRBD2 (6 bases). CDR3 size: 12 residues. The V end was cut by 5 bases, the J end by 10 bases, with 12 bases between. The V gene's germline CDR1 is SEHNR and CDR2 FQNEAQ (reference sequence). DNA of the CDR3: TGTGCCAGCAGCAGAGGGACTCCAATTCAGTACTTC. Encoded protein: CASSRGTPIQYF.

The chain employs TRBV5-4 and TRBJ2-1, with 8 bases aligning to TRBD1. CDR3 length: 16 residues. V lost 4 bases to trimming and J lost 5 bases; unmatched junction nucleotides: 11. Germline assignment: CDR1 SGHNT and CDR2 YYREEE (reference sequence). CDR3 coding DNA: TGTGCCAGCAGCGATTCTGACAGGGGACCGCACAATGAGCAGTTCTTC. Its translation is CASSDSDRGPHNEQFF.

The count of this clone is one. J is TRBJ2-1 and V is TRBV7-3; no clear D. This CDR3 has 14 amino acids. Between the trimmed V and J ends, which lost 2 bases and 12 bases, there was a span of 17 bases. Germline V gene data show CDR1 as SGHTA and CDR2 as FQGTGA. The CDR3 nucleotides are TGTGCCAGCAGCTTAGACGGAGCCACTATGTCGCAGTTCTTC. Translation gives CASSLDGATMSQFF.

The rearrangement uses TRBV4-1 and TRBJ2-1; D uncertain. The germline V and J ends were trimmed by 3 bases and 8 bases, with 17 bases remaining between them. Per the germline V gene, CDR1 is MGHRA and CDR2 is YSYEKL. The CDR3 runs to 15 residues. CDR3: CASSHSLDRFDEQFF. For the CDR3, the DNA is TGCGCCAGCAGCCATTCCTTAGACCGATTCGATGAGCAGTTCTTC.

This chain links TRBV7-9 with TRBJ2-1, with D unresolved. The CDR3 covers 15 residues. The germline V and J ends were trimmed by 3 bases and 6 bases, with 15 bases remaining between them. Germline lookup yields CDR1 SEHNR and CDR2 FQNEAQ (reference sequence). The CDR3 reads CASSFGPVIANEQFF. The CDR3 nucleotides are TGTGCCAGCAGCTTTGGACCCGTCATCGCCAATGAGCAGTTCTTC.

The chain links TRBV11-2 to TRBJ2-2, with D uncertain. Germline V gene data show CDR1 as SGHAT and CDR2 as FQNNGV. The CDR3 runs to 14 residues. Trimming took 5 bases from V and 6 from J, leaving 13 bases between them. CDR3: CASSLGPYAGELFF. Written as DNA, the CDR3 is TGTGCCAGCAGCCTTGGCCCATACGCCGGGGAGCTGTTTTTT.

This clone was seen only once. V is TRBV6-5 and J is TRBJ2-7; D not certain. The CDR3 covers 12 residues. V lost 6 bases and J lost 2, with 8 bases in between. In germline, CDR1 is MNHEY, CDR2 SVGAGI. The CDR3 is CASSPGPYEQYF. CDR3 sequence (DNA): TGTGCCAGCAGCCCTGGGCCCTACGAGCAGTACTTC.

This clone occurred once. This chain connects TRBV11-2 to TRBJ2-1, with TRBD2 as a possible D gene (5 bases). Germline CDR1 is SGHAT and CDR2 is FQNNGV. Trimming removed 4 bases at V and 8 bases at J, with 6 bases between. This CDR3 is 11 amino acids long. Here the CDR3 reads CASSSGDEQFF. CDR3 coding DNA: TGTGCCAGCAGCTCCGGGGATGAGCAGTTCTTC.

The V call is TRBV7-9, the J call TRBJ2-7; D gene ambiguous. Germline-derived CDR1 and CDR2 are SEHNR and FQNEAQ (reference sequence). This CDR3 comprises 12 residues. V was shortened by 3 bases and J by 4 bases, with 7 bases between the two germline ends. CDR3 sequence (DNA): TGTGCCAGCAGCTTTAACCCGTACGAGCAGTACTTC. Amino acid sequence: CASSFNPYEQYF.

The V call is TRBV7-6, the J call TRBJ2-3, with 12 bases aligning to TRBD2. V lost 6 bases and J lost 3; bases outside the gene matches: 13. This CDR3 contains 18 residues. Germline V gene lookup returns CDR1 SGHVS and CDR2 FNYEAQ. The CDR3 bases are TGTGCCAGCAGTCTCACCGGGCTAGCGGGGGGGCAAACAGATACGCAGTATTTT. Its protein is CASSLTGLAGGQTDTQYF. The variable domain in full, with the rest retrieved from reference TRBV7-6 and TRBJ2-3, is GAGVSQSPRYKVTKRGQDVALRCDPISGHVSLYWYRQALGQGPEFLTYFNYEAQQDKSGLPNDRFSAERPEGSISTLTIQRTEQRDSAMYRCASSLTGLAGGQTDTQYFGPGTRLTVL.

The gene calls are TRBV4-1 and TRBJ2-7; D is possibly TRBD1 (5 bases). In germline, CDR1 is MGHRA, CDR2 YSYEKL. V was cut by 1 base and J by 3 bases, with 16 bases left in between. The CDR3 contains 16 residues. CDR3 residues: CASSQAAGNPNYEQYF. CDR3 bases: TGCGCCAGCAGCCAAGCGGCAGGGAACCCGAACTACGAGCAGTACTTC.

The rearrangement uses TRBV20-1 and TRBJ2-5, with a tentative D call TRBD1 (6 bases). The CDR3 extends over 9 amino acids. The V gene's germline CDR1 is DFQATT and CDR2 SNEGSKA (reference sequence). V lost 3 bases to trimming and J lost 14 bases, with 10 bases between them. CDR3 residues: CSARGAPYF. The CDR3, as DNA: TGCAGTGCTAGGGGGGCCCCATACTTC.

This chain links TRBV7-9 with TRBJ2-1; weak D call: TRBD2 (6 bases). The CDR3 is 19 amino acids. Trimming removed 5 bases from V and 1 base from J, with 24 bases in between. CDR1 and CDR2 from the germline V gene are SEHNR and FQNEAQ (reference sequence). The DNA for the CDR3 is TGTGCCAGCAGCCTTCTACGACACCGGGACTCCGTATCCTACAATGAGCAGTTCTTC. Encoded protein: CASSLLRHRDSVSYNEQFF.

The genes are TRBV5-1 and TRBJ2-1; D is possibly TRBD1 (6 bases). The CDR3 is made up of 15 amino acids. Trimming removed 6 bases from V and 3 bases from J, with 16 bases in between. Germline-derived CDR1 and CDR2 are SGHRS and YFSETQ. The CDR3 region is CASTPPGHYYNEQFF. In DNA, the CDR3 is TGCGCCAGCACTCCACCGGGACATTACTACAATGAGCAGTTCTTC.

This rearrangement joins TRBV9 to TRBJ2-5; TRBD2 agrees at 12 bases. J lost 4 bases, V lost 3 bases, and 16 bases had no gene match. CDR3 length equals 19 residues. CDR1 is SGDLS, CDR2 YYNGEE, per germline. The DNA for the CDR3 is TGTGCCAGCAGCGCCGAGGGGGGACTAGCGGGCCGCCTACTAGAGACCCAGTACTTC. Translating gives CASSAEGGLAGRLLETQYF.

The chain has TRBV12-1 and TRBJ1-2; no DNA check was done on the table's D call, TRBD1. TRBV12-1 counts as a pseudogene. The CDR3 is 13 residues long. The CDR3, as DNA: TGTGCCAGCAGCTTGACAAATAACTATGGCTACACCTTC. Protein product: CASSLTNNYGYTF.

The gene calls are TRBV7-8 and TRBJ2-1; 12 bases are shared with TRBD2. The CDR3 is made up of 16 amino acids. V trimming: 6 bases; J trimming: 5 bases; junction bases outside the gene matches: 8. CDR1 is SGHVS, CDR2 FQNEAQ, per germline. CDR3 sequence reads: CASSSSLAGGNNEQFF. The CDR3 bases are TGTGCCAGCAGTTCATCGCTAGCGGGAGGGAACAATGAGCAGTTCTTC.

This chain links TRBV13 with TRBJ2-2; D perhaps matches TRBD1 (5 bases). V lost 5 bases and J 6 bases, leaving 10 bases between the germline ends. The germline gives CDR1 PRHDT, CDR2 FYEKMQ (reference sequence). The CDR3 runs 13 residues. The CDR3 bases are TGTGCCAGCAGCGAAGGGGATCCCGGGGAGCTGTTTTTT. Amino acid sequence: CASSEGDPGELFF.

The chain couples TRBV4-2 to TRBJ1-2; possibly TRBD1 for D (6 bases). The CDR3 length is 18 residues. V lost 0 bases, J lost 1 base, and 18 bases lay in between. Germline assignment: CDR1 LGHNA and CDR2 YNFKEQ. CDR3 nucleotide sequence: TGTGCCAGCAGCCAAGATAGGGGGGCCGCTTTAATTAACTATGGCTACACCTTC. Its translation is CASSQDRGAALINYGYTF.

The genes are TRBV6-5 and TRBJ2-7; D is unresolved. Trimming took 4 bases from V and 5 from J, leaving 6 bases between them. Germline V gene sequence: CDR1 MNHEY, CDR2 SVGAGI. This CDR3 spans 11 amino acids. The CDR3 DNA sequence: TGTGCCAGCAGTTTGGTGAACGAGCAGTACTTC. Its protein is CASSLVNEQYF.

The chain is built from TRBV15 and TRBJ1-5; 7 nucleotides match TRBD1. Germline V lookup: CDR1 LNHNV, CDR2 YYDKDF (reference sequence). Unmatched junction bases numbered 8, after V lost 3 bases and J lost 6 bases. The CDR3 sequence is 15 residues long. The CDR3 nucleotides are TGTGCCACCAGCAGCGACACAGGGGTAATTCAGCCCCAGCATTTT. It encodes CATSSDTGVIQPQHF.

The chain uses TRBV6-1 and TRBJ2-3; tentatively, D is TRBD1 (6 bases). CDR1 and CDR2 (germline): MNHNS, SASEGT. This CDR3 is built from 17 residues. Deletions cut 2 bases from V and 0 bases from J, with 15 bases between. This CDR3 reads CASSEKRGYRSTDTQYF. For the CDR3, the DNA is TGTGCCAGCAGTGAAAAAAGGGGGTACAGGAGCACAGATACGCAGTATTTT.

The CDR3 nucleotides are TGTGCTAGTGGTTCACCACTAGCGGGAGGAGACAATGAGCAGTTCTTC. This encodes CASGSPLAGGDNEQFF. The V gene is TRBV12-5, the J gene TRBJ2-1; 12 bases match TRBD2. J gave up 5 bases and V 4 bases, and 6 bases lay outside the gene matches. The germline gives CDR1 LGHNT, CDR2 FRNRAP. The CDR3 is 16 amino acids.

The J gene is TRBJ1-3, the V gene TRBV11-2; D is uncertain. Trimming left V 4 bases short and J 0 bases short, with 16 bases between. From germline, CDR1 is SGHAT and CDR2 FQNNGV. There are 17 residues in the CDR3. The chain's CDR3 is CASSYSLPENSGNTIYF. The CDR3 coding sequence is TGTGCCAGCAGCTATAGCCTCCCGGAAAACTCTGGAAACACCATATATTTT.

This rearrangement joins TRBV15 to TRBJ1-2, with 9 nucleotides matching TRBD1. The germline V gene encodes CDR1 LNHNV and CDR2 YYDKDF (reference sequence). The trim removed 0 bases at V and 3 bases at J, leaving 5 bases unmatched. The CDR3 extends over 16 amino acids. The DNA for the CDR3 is TGTGCCACCAGCAGAGAGGGGGACAGGGTTTACTATGGCTACACCTTC. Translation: CATSREGDRVYYGYTF.

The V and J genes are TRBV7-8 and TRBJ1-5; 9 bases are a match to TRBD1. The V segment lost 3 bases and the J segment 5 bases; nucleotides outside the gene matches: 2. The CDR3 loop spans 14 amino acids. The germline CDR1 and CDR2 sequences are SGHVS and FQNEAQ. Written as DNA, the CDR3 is TGTGCCAGCAGCTTTCGGACAGGGGATCAGCCCCAGCATTTT. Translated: CASSFRTGDQPQHF.